This T cell receptor (beta chain) was sequenced during a study of tissue T cells after allogeneic stem cell transplantation. Study outcomes and limitations: Shared clones across patients were few; motif clustering revealed tissue-specific shared signatures. Within patients, tissue anatomy strongly shaped TCR repertoire composition.

V trimming: 4 bases; J trimming: 3 bases; junction bases outside the gene matches: 8. Germline CDR1 is MDHEN and CDR2 is SYDVKM. The CDR3 runs to 15 residues. Survey-depth TCRbeta CDR3 sequencing reported V/J genes and productive frequencies. Repertoires were generated with immunoSEQ multiplex PCR, while TCRdb's copy carries only in-frame clones and drops some. The sample has 20,000 to 30,000 clones, around 79% seen once. As regards this clone: Its antigen is currently unknown.

This clonotype originated in a female donor older than 55 with lung cancer. Sequencing was performed on tissue from the ileum, taken at autopsy. V and J are TRBV28 and TRBJ2-5, with 7 bases fitting TRBD1. The CDR3 sequence: CASSSLGTGEETQYF. The DNA for the CDR3 is TGTGCCAGCAGTTCCCTCGGCACAGGGGAAGAGACCCAGTACTTC.